The 7 T cell receptor beta chains below all came from one sample that was sequenced in a study of Ad26.COV2.S vaccination and SARS-CoV-2 variants. TCRdb keeps only in-frame clones here, not all; method: immunoSEQ multiplex PCR. Among around 320,000 clones listed, around four fifths were seen once. The treatment was: around 19 received Ad26.COV2.S at low or high dose, single or two shots; roughly 5 received placebo; per-sample allocation not given. Vaccine and placebo recipients were sampled on day 63 after the first injection. The specimen was peripheral blood, collected in a trial of Ad26.COV2.S vaccine versus placebo. These receptor sequences come from a person aged 18 to 59 who received the Ad26.COV2.S COVID-19 vaccine or a placebo.

The rearrangement joins TRBV21-1 to TRBJ1-5; the listed D gene, TRBD1, was not tested against the DNA. TRBV21-1 is recorded as a pseudogene. The CDR3 has 10 amino acids. CDR3 protein: CASTSQPQHF. The CDR3 DNA sequence: TGTGCCAGCACCAGTCAGCCCCAGCATTTT.

The CDR3 loop reads CASSQEGTGSYEQYF. The CDR3 nucleotides are TGTGCCAGCAGCCAAGAAGGGACGGGATCCTACGAGCAGTACTTC. The chain uses TRBV3-1 (or the pseudogene TRBV3-2) and TRBJ2-7, with D tentatively TRBD1 or TRBD2 (5 bases each). CDR1 is LGHDT and CDR2 is YNNKEL in the germline V gene (reference sequence). Between the trimmed V and J ends, which lost 0 bases and 1 base, there was a span of 10 bases. This CDR3 has 15 residues.

This clone has just one count. The rearrangement links TRBV11-1 to TRBJ2-3; D not certain. Trimming removed 0 bases from V and 7 bases from J, with 11 bases in between. The CDR3 has 14 residues. From germline, CDR1 is SGHAT and CDR2 FQDESV (reference sequence). CDR3 bases: TGTGCCAGCAGCTTAGCAGGGCCTCAAAATACGCAGTATTTT. Amino acid sequence: CASSLAGPQNTQYF.

The rearrangement uses TRBV11-2 and TRBJ1-4; TRBD1 agrees at 7 bases. Trimming cost V 5 bases and J 8 bases; bases outside gene matches: 8. The CDR3 totals 14 residues. CDR1 is SGHAT, CDR2 FQNNGV, per germline. CDR3 protein: CASSRGQVGEKLFF. CDR3 sequence (DNA): TGTGCCAGCAGCCGTGGACAGGTTGGGGAAAAACTGTTTTTT.

This chain uses TRBV9 with TRBJ2-2; D unclear. With 8 bases removed from V and 1 base from J, the gap between germline ends came to 12 bases. CDR1 is SGDLS, CDR2 YYNGEE, per germline. The CDR3 sequence is 14 residues long. The CDR3: CASTLAMNTGELFF. In nucleotides, the CDR3 is TGTGCCAGTACTCTCGCAATGAACACCGGGGAGCTGTTTTTT.

The V and J genes are TRBV11-2 and TRBJ2-4; D possibly corresponds to TRBD2 (5 bases). The CDR3 is made up of 17 amino acids. Germline assignment: CDR1 SGHAT and CDR2 FQNNGV. Deletions cut 5 bases from V and 1 base from J, with 18 bases between. The CDR3 coding sequence is TGTGCCAGCAGCGCGGACCAGGCGTGGAGGGCCAAAAACATTCAGTACTTC. Translation: CASSADQAWRAKNIQYF.

V and J are TRBV6-1 and TRBJ2-3; 12 positions agree with TRBD2. The CDR3 covers 19 residues. Germline V gene lookup returns CDR1 MNHNS and CDR2 SASEGT. The ends lost 3 bases at V and 1 base at J; junction bases unmatched: 11. The CDR3 DNA reads TGTGCCAGCAGTGAGTCCCTAGCGGGGGGGCCGCGGGGCACAGATACGCAGTATTTT. Amino acids: CASSESLAGGPRGTDTQYF.